Presented here are 26 T cell receptor beta chains from one specimen sequenced in a study of T cell responses to AZD1222 COVID-19 vaccine. Generated by immunoSEQ multiplex PCR, the TCRdb table keeps only in-frame clones and is missing some. The sample contains about 150,000 clones, 80% to 95% of which appear only once. The material was peripheral blood, obtained 28 days after the second AZD1222 dose. The receptors derive from an adult who received the AZD1222 COVID-19 vaccine.

The rearrangement joins TRBV19 to TRBJ1-2; D is uncertain. CDR1 is LNHDA, CDR2 SQIVND, per germline (reference sequence). The CDR3 runs 12 residues. V gave up 6 bases and J gave up 3 bases, with 8 bases separating them. CDR3 loop: CASRRDDYGYTF. CDR3 nucleotides: TGTGCCAGTAGAAGGGATGACTATGGCTACACCTTC.

This sequence joins TRBV6-1 and TRBJ1-1; D gene uncertain. Germline V gene lookup returns CDR1 MNHNS and CDR2 SASEGT. The V gene lost 3 bases and the J gene lost 2 bases, with 13 bases spanning the gap. The CDR3 totals 15 residues. CDR3 in amino acids: CASSDAGRINTEAFF. The CDR3 bases are TGTGCCAGCAGTGACGCTGGGAGAATAAACACTGAAGCTTTCTTT.

The chain is built from TRBV30 and TRBJ1-4; D gene uncertain. The germline V and J ends were trimmed by 1 base and 8 bases, with 5 bases remaining between them. This CDR3 contains 11 residues. Germline CDR1 reads GTSNPN; CDR2 reads SVGIG (reference sequence). This CDR3 reads CAWSAYEKLFF. CDR3 coding DNA: TGTGCCTGGAGTGCGTACGAAAAACTGTTTTTT.

The chain couples TRBV5-1 to TRBJ2-7; the match to TRBD2 covers 10 bases. CDR3 size: 15 residues. Trimming cost V 0 bases and J 1 base; bases outside gene matches: 1. The germline gives CDR1 SGHRS, CDR2 YFSETQ. The CDR3 coding sequence is TGCGCCAGCAGCTTGGAAGCGGGAGGGTCCTACGAGCAGTACTTC. It translates to CASSLEAGGSYEQYF.

The count of this clone is one. The chain combines TRBV5-1 with TRBJ2-1; 10 bases are shared with TRBD2. The CDR3 has 16 residues. Germline assignment: CDR1 SGHRS and CDR2 YFSETQ. V trimming: 0 bases; J trimming: 5 bases; junction bases outside the gene matches: 5. The CDR3 here is CASSLDTSGADNEQFF. In DNA form, the CDR3 reads TGCGCCAGCAGCTTGGATACTAGCGGGGCAGACAATGAGCAGTTCTTC.

The gene calls are TRBV7-8 and TRBJ2-1, with 11 bases aligning to TRBD1. Germline V gene lookup returns CDR1 SGHVS and CDR2 FQNEAQ. The trim removed 0 bases at V and 7 bases at J, leaving 14 bases unmatched. CDR3 length equals 19 residues. The CDR3 DNA is TGTGCCAGCAGCTTAGCTTTTATAGGTGGGGACAGGGGGTGGAATGAGCAGTTCTTC. It specifies CASSLAFIGGDRGWNEQFF. The full variable domain, completed using reference TRBV7-8 and TRBJ2-1, is GAGVSQSPRYKVAKRGQDVALRCDPISGHVSLFWYQQALGQGPEFLTYFQNEAQLDKSGLPSDRFFAERPEGSVSTLKIQRTQQEDSAVYLCASSLAFIGGDRGWNEQFFGPGTRLTVL.

This clone has more than one count but fewer than ten. This sequence joins TRBV3-1 (or the pseudogene TRBV3-2) and TRBJ1-1; TRBD1 aligns across 8 bases. Trimming at V came to 4 bases and at J to 5 bases, leaving 12 bases not matched to a gene. Germline CDR1 LGHDT, CDR2 YNNKEL (reference sequence). The CDR3 loop spans 16 amino acids. CDR3 nucleotide sequence: TGTGCCAGCAGCCCTGTGGGACAGGACGCTTGGACTGAAGCTTTCTTT. This gives the protein CASSPVGQDAWTEAFF.

The chain uses TRBV3-1 (or the pseudogene TRBV3-2) and TRBJ1-3; D is undetermined. V gave up 0 bases and J gave up 0 bases, with 6 bases separating them. This CDR3 region has 15 residues. Germline values: CDR1 LGHDT, CDR2 YNNKEL (reference sequence). CDR3: CASSQEVVSGNTIYF. Written as DNA, the CDR3 is TGTGCCAGCAGCCAAGAGGTGGTCTCTGGAAACACCATATATTTT.

The chain joins TRBV5-5 to TRBJ1-3; D uncertain. V was pared by 4 bases and J by 0 bases, with 11 bases between. The CDR3 runs 15 residues. Germline V gene lookup returns CDR1 SGHKS and CDR2 YYEKEE (reference sequence). As DNA, the CDR3 is TGTGCCAGCAGCCCCGCGGCAGACTCTGGAAACACCATATATTTT. Encoded protein: CASSPAADSGNTIYF.

The chain is built from TRBV10-3 and TRBJ2-5; D possibly matches TRBD1 or TRBD2 (5 bases each). This CDR3 has 13 residues. Between the trimmed V and J ends, which lost 6 bases and 4 bases, there was a span of 12 bases. The V gene's germline CDR1 is ENHRY and CDR2 SYGVKD. The CDR3 DNA sequence: TGTGCCATCAGCTCCTATGGGGGAGAGACCCAGTACTTC. It yields the protein CAISSYGGETQYF.

This clone was observed a handful of times. The chain joins TRBV4-1 to TRBJ2-1, with 11 bases identical to TRBD1. CDR1 and CDR2 from the germline V gene are MGHRA and YSYEKL. The CDR3 contains 16 residues. With 2 bases clipped from V and 8 bases from J, the junction kept 8 bases outside the gene matches. The CDR3 nucleotides are TGCGCCAGCAGCCAACAAGGGACAGGGGGTTTAGATGAGCAGTTCTTC. Residues: CASSQQGTGGLDEQFF.

The J gene is TRBJ1-2, the V gene TRBV6-6; 12 bases are shared with TRBD1. Germline V gives CDR1 MNHNY, CDR2 SVGAGI (reference sequence). J gave up 6 bases and V 2 bases, and 7 bases lay outside the gene matches. The CDR3 covers 16 residues. In DNA, the CDR3 is TGTGCCAGCAGTTACGGCACCGGGACAGGGGGCAATGGCTACACCTTC. It specifies CASSYGTGTGGNGYTF.

V gene TRBV29-1 combines with J gene TRBJ1-2; D is undetermined. Per germline, CDR1 SQVTM and CDR2 ANQGSEA. The V and J ends lost 4 bases and 4 bases respectively, with 1 base between them. CDR3 length: 9 amino acids. CDR3 protein: CSVGYGYTF. CDR3 DNA sequence: TGCAGCGTTGGCTATGGCTACACCTTC.

This chain joins TRBV28 and TRBJ1-6; D call uncertain. In germline, CDR1 is MDHEN, CDR2 SYDVKM. The CDR3 covers 15 residues. Trimming took 4 bases from V and 0 from J, leaving 7 bases between them. The CDR3 region has the DNA TGTGCCAGCAGTTCCCCGCCCTCCTATAATTCACCCCTCCACTTT. Translating gives CASSSPPSYNSPLHF.

The chain couples TRBV19 to TRBJ2-1, with D perhaps matching TRBD1 (6 bases). From germline, CDR1 is LNHDA and CDR2 SQIVND (reference sequence). This CDR3 is built from 13 residues. Trimming took off 7 bases at V and 6 bases at J, with 13 bases between the two ends. DNA of the CDR3: TGTGCCAGTACCCCTGAAGGGGGCAATGAGCAGTTCTTC. Its translation is CASTPEGGNEQFF.

This chain uses TRBV7-7 with TRBJ2-2; weak D call: TRBD2 (7 bases). The CDR3 extends over 13 amino acids. The germline CDR1 and CDR2 sequences are SSHAT and FNYEAQ (reference sequence). Trimming removed 5 bases at V and 7 bases at J, with 11 bases between. The CDR3 sequence: CASSQGRGGELFF. In DNA form, the CDR3 reads TGTGCCAGCAGCCAGGGGAGGGGCGGGGAGCTGTTTTTT.

The CDR3 DNA is TGTGCCATCAGTGAGCAGCGACAGCCGGGCCGCTATGGCTACACCTTC. Encoded protein: CAISEQRQPGRYGYTF. This rearrangement joins TRBV10-3 to TRBJ1-2, with TRBD1 as a possible D gene (5 bases). V was pared by 2 bases and J by 4 bases, with 17 bases between. CDR3 length equals 16 residues. Germline lookup yields CDR1 ENHRY and CDR2 SYGVKD.

This chain joins TRBV4-3 and TRBJ1-5; D call uncertain. Trimming took 2 bases from V and 4 from J, leaving 6 bases between them. The CDR3 loop spans 13 amino acids. Germline V gene lookup returns CDR1 LGHNA and CDR2 YSLEER. CDR3 residues: CASSQLANQPQHF. CDR3 DNA: TGCGCCAGCAGCCAACTGGCAAATCAGCCCCAGCATTTT.

This chain joins TRBV4-3 and TRBJ2-2, with D hard to call. V was pared by 2 bases and J by 0 bases, with 13 bases between. In germline, CDR1 is LGHNA, CDR2 YSLEER. The CDR3 consists of 17 residues. The CDR3 DNA reads as TGCGCCAGCAGCCAACATCTATTTGGACCGAACACCGGGGAGCTGTTTTTT. Translation gives CASSQHLFGPNTGELFF.

The J gene is TRBJ2-1, the V gene TRBV3-1 (or the pseudogene TRBV3-2); 7 bases match TRBD2. The CDR3 consists of 16 residues. Per the germline V gene, CDR1 is LGHDT and CDR2 is YNNKEL (reference sequence). Trimming at V came to 1 base and at J to 4 bases, leaving 7 bases not matched to a gene. The chain's CDR3 is CASSQVLAEYYNEQFF. DNA of the CDR3: TGTGCCAGCAGCCAAGTTCTAGCGGAATATTACAATGAGCAGTTCTTC.

The genes are TRBV5-1 and TRBJ2-5, with D perhaps matching TRBD2 (5 bases). Germline loops: CDR1 SGHRS, CDR2 YFSETQ. The CDR3 spans 15 residues. V was cut by 3 bases and J by 5 bases, with 17 bases left in between. The CDR3 bases are TGCGCCAGCAGCTCCGGACTGGATCTGGTGGAGACCCAGTACTTC. It codes for CASSSGLDLVETQYF.

The count of this clone is one. The V call is TRBV24-1, the J call TRBJ2-1; 9 bases agree with TRBD1. The trim removed 3 bases at V and 7 bases at J, leaving 6 bases unmatched. This CDR3 region has 15 residues. From germline, CDR1 is KGHDR and CDR2 SFDVKD. The CDR3 reads CATSDGGQGSNEQFF. For the CDR3, the DNA is TGTGCCACCAGTGATGGGGGACAGGGTTCGAATGAGCAGTTCTTC.

The DNA for the CDR3 is TGTGCCAGCAGTTCGGGACAGACTACGCGGGAGACCCAGTACTTC. Translation gives CASSSGQTTRETQYF. The J gene is TRBJ2-5, the V gene TRBV28, with 7 bases aligning to TRBD1. The V gene's germline CDR1 is MDHEN and CDR2 SYDVKM. This CDR3 has 15 amino acids. Trimming cost V 4 bases and J 5 bases; bases outside gene matches: 10.

The J gene is TRBJ1-4, the V gene TRBV5-1, with a weak D call TRBD1 (6 bases). V dropped 6 bases and J dropped 15 bases, with 18 bases sitting between them. In germline, CDR1 is SGHRS, CDR2 YFSETQ. The length of the CDR3 is 12 residues. The CDR3 spells CASMSDWGGVFF. For the CDR3, the DNA is TGCGCCAGCATGAGTGATTGGGGGGGCGTGTTTTTT.

The chain has TRBV5-6 and TRBJ1-2; possible D gene TRBD1, 6 bases. Trimming pared 3 bases from V and 4 bases from J, leaving 13 bases between. Germline assignment: CDR1 SGHDT and CDR2 YYEEEE. The CDR3 loop spans 14 amino acids. CDR3 in amino acids: CASSWDTRSYGYTF. Written as DNA, the CDR3 is TGTGCCAGCAGCTGGGACACCCGCTCCTATGGCTACACCTTC.

The chain uses TRBV4-3 and TRBJ2-7; D is uncertain. Trimming left V 2 bases short and J 2 bases short, with 7 bases between. The CDR3 runs 13 residues. Germline assignment: CDR1 LGHNA and CDR2 YSLEER. CDR3 amino acids: CASSQHRAYEQYF. The CDR3 coding sequence is TGCGCCAGCAGCCAACACCGGGCCTACGAGCAGTACTTC.